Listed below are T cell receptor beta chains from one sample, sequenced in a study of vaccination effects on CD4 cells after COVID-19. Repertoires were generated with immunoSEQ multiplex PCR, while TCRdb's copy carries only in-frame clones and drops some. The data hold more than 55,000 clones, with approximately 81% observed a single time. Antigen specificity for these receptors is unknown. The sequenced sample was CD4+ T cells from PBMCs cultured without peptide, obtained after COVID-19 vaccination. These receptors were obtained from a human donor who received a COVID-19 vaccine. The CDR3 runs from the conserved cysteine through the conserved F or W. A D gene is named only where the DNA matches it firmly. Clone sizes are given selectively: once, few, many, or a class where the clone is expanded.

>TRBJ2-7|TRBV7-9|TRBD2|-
TGTGCCAGCAGCTTAGTCCAGCTCGGGGGGAACGAGCAGTACTTC
CASSLVQLGGNEQYF
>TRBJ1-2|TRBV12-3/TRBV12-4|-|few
TGTGCCAGCAGCCCTGGACTGTCCTATGGCTACACCTTC
CASSPGLSYGYTF
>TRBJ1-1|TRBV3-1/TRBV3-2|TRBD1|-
TGTGCCAGCAGCCCCCGGACAGGGGGCCCGAACACTGAAGCTTTCTTT
CASSPRTGGPNTEAFF
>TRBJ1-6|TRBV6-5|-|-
TGTGCCAGCAAAAGGGACGGACCCCTCCACTTT
CASKRDGPLHF
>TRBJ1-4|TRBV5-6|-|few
TGTGCCAGCAGCTTACAGTCGCGCGGACAGCCTAATGAAAAACTGTTTTTT
CASSLQSRGQPNEKLFF
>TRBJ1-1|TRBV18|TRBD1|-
TGTGCCAGCTCACCGCGGACAGGTGAAGCTTTCTTT
CASSPRTGEAFF
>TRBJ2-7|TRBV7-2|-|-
TGTGCCAGCAGCTTAAGTGGCTACGAGCAGTACTTC
CASSLSGYEQYF
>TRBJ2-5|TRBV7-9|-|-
TGTGCCAGCAGCTTAGTCTGGGAGGCGGCGGAGACCCAGTACTTC
CASSLVWEAAETQYF
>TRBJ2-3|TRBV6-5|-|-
TGTGCCAGCGGGCAGGGGATGAGACACACAGATACGCAGTATTTT
CASGQGMRHTDTQYF
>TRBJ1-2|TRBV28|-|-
TGTGCCAGCAGTTTAAATTATGGCTACACCTTC
CASSLNYGYTF
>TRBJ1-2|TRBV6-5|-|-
TGTGCCAGCAGCCGCGATTTACACCCGGCTAATGGCTACACCTTC
CASSRDLHPANGYTF
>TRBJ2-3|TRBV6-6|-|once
TGTGCCAGCAGTAACCGACGACTAGGTACGGATACGCAGTATTTT
CASSNRRLGTDTQYF
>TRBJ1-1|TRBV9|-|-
TGTGCCAGCAGCCAAGGGAACCGCGCTGAAGCTTTCTTT
CASSQGNRAEAFF
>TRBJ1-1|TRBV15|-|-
TGTGCCACCAGCAGACCTAGGGGGGCCCCGAACTTGAACACTGAAGCTTTCTTT
CATSRPRGAPNLNTEAFF
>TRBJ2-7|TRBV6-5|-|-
TGTGCCAGCAGCCCCGTGTTCGGGGACCGGTACGAGCAGTACTTC
CASSPVFGDRYEQYF
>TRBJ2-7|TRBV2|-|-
TGTGCCAGCAGTGAAGAGGACCAAACCTACGAGCAGTACTTC
CASSEEDQTYEQYF
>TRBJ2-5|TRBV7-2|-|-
TGTGCCAGCAGCTCCCGAAGTAGCGGGACCCAGTACTTC
CASSSRSSGTQYF
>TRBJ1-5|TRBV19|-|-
TGTGCCAGTAATCGCCGGGACCGACGCAATCAGCCCCAGCATTTT
CASNRRDRRNQPQHF
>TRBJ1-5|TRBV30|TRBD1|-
TGTGCCTGGGGACAGGGGAAAAGCAATCAGCCCCAGCATTTT
CAWGQGKSNQPQHF
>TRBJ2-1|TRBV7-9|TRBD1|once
TGTGCCAGCAGCCCGGACAGGGGAGTGTACGATGAGCAGTTCTTC
CASSPDRGVYDEQFF
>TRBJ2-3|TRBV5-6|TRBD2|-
TGTGCCAGCAGCTTTTTTCAGCGGGAGGGTAGCACAGATACGCAGTATTTT
CASSFFQREGSTDTQYF
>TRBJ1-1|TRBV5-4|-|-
TGTGCCAGCAGCTTGGGATTTGGGGGTGAGGACACTGAAGCTTTCTTT
CASSLGFGGEDTEAFF
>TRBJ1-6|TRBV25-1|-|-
TGTGCCAGCAGTGAATTGGCCGGGAGAGATAATTCACCCCTCCACTTT
CASSELAGRDNSPLHF
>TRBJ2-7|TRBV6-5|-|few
TGTGCCAGCAGTTACTCTCGCGAGCAGTACTTC
CASSYSREQYF
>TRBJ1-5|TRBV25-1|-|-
TGTGCCAGCAGGGAAACAGGTAGCAATCAGCCCCAGCATTTT
CASRETGSNQPQHF
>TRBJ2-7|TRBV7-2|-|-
TGTGCCAGCAGCTTAGCGGCCCAACCCCCCTACGAGCAGTACTTC
CASSLAAQPPYEQYF
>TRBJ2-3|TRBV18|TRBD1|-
TGTGCCAGCTCACCACCCGGGACAGGGTACACAGATACGCAGTATTTT
CASSPPGTGYTDTQYF
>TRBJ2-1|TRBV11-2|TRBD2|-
TGTGCCAGCAGCTTACCCGGACTAGCATACAATGAGCAGTTCTTC
CASSLPGLAYNEQFF
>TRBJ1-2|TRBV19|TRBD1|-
TGTGCCAGTAAATCAAGGGACAGAGTTTATGGCTACACCTTC
CASKSRDRVYGYTF
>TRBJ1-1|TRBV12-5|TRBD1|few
TGTGCTAGTGGTACCACAACCAAGCTGACAGGGAAAGGGGCGAACACTGAAGCTTTCTTT
CASGTTTKLTGKGANTEAFF
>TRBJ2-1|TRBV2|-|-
TGTGCCAGTGGCCGAGAGTTATTCAATGAGCAGTTCTTC
CASGRELFNEQFF
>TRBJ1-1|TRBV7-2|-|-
TGTGCCAGCAGCTTAGTTCTGGGTACTGAAGCTTTCTTT
CASSLVLGTEAFF
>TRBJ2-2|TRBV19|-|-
TGTGCCAGTAGCTACCCGACCGGGGCGCCGGACACCGGGGAGCTGTTTTTT
CASSYPTGAPDTGELFF
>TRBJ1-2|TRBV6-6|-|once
TGTGCCAGCAGACCCAACAACTTACAGTATGGCTACACCTTC
CASRPNNLQYGYTF
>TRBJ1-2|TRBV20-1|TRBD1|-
TGCAGTGCTGGGACAGGGAATGGCTACACCTTC
CSAGTGNGYTF
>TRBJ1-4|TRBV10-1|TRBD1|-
TGCGCCAGCAGTCCTGGGACAGAATGGGAAAAACTGTTTTTT
CASSPGTEWEKLFF
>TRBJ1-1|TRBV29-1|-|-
TGCAGCGTTGTCCCCACGGGGGTTGGGGTTGAATCTGAAGCTTTCTTT
CSVVPTGVGVESEAFF
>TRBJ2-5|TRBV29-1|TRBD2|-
TGCAGCGTTGTAATAGCGGGAGGGCCCTCGAAGACCCAGTACTTC
CSVVIAGGPSKTQYF
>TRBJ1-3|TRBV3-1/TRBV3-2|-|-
TGTGCCAGCAGCCCCCAGGGCGAGGTTCGGGGAAACACCATATATTTT
CASSPQGEVRGNTIYF
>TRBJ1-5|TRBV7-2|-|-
TGTGCCAGCAGCTTAGCCGGGCGAAATAGCAATCAGCCCCAGCATTTT
CASSLAGRNSNQPQHF
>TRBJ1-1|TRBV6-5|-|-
TGTGCCACCGGGGCCGACATGAACACTGAAGCTTTCTTT
CATGADMNTEAFF
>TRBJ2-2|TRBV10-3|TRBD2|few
TGTGCCGTGCGGACTAGCGGGACTAACACCGGGGAGCTGTTTTTT
CAVRTSGTNTGELFF
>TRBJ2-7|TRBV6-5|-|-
TGTGCCAGCGGGCACAGTTTGGGTTACGAGCAGTACTTC
CASGHSLGYEQYF
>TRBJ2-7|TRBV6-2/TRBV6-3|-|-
TGTGCCAGCAGTTACAAGGGGTCAGACTACGAGCAGTACTTC
CASSYKGSDYEQYF
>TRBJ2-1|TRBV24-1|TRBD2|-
TGTGCCACCAGTGACCGGAGGACTAGCCGAAGGGGGAATGAGCAGTTCTTC
CATSDRRTSRRGNEQFF
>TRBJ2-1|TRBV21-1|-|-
TGTGCCAGCAGCGAAGTGAGGTCTAGGACGGACAATGAGCAGTTCTTC
CASSEVRSRTDNEQFF
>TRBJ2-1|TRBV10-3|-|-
TGTGCCATCGCTAGCGCGAGCTCCTACAATGAGCAGTTCTTC
CAIASASSYNEQFF
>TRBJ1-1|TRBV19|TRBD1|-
TGTGCCAGTAGTCCGGTGGACAGGCGGGACACTGAAGCTTTCTTT
CASSPVDRRDTEAFF
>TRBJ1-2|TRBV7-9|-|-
TGTGCCAGCAGCTTAGGGGGCAGACTTAACTATGGCTACACCTTC
CASSLGGRLNYGYTF
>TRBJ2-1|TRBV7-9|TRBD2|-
TGTGCCAGCACCTCGTCTAGCGGGAGAGGCAATGAGCAGTTCTTC
CASTSSSGRGNEQFF
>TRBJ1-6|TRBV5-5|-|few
TGTGCCAGCAGCTTGCAGGGAAGGGTGGCCTATAATTCACCCCTCCACTTT
CASSLQGRVAYNSPLHF
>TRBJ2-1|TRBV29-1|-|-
TGCAGCGCGCTGGAGTTTGAGCAGTTCTTC
CSALEFEQFF
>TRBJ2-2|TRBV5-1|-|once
TGCGCCAGCAGCTGGACCGGGGCCGCCGGCGGGGAGCTGTTTTTT
CASSWTGAAGGELFF